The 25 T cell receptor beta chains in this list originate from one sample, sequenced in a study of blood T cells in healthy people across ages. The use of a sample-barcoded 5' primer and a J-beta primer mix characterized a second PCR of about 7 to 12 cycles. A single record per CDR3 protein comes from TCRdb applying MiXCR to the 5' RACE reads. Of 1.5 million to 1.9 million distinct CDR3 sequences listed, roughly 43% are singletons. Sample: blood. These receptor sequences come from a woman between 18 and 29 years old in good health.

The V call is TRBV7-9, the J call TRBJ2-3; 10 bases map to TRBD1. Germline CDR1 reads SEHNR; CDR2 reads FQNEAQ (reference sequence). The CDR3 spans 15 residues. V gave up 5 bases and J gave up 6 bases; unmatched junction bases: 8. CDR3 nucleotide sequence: TGTGCCAGCAGCATAAGACAGGGGGCACTTGATACGCAGTATTTT. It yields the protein CASSIRQGALDTQYF.

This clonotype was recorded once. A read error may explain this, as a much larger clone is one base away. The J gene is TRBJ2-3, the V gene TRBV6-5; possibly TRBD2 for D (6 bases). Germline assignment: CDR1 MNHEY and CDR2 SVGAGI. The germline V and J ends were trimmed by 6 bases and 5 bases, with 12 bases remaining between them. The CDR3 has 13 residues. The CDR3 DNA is TGTGCCAGCAGCCCCCACGGGGGAGATACGCAGTATTTT. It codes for CASSPHGGDTQYF.

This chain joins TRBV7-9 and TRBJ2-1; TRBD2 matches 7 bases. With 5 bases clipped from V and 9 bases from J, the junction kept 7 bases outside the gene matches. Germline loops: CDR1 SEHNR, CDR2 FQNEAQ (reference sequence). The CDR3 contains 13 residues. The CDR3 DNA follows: TGTGCCAGCAGCCCCCGGACTAGTGGTGAGCAGTTCTTC. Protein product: CASSPRTSGEQFF.

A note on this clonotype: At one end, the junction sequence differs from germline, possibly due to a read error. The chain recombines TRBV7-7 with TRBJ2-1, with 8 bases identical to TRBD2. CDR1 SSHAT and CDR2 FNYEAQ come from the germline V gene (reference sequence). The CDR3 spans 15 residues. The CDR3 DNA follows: TGTGCTAGCAGCCCAATCGGGGGGGTCCAAGAGACCCAGTTCTTC. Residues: CASSPIGGVQETQFF.

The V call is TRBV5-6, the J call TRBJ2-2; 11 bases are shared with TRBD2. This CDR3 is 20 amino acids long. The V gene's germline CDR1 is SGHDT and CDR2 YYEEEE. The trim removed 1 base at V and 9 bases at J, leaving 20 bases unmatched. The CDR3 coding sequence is TGTGCCAGCAGCTTGACGGGATTTACTAGCGGGGGTACCTCCTACCGGGAGCTGTTTTTT. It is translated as CASSLTGFTSGGTSYRELFF.

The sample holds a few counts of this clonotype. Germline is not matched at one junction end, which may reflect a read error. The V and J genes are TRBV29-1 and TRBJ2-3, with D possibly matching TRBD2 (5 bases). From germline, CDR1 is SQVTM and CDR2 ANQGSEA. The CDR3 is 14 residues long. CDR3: CSVETGGFTDTRYF. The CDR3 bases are TGCAGCGTTGAAACTGGCGGGTTCACAGATACGCGGTATTTT.

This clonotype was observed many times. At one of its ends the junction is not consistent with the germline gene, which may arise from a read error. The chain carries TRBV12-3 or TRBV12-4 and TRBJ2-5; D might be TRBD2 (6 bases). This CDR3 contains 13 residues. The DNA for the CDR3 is TGCGCCAGCAGCTTTGGAGGGGAAGAGACCCAGTACTTC. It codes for CASSFGGEETQYF.

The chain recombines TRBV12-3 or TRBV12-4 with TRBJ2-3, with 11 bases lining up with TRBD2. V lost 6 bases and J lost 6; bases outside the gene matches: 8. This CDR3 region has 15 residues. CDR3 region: CASRLAGGLPDTQYF. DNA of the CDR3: TGTGCCAGCAGGCTAGCGGGGGGTCTCCCGGATACGCAGTATTTT.

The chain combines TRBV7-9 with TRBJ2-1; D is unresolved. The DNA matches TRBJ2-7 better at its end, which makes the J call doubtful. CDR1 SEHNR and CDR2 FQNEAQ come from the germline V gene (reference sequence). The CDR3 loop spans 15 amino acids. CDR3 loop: CASSLVVGSYNEQYF. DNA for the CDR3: TGTGCCAGCAGCTTAGTAGTCGGTTCCTACAATGAGCAGTACTTC.

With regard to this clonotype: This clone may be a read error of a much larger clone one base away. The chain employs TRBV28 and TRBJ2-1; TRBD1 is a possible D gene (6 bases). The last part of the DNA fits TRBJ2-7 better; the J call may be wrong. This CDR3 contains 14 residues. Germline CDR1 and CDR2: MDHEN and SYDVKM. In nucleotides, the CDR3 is TGTACCAGCAGGGCGGCTCCGACAGGCTACGAGCAGTACTTC. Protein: CTSRAAPTGYEQYF.

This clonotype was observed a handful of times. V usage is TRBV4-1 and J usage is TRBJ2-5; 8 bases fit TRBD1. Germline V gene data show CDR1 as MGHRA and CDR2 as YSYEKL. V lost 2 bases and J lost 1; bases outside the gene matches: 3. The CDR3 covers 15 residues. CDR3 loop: CASSQWTGTQETQYF. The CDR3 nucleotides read TGCGCCAGCAGCCAATGGACAGGGACCCAAGAGACCCAGTACTTC.

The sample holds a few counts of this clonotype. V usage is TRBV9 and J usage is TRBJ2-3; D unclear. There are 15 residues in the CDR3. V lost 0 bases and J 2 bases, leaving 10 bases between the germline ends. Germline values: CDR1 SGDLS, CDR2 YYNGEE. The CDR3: CASSVGDLDTDTQYF. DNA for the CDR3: TGTGCCAGCAGCGTAGGAGACCTCGACACAGATACGCAGTATTTT.

CDR3 sequence reads: CAISESTAGYEQYF. The CDR3 DNA sequence: TGTGCCATCAGTGAGTCGACCGCCGGGTACGAGCAGTACTTC. The rearrangement joins TRBV10-3 to TRBJ2-7; D gene ambiguous. Trimming removed 0 bases from V and 4 bases from J, with 10 bases in between. This CDR3 comprises 14 residues. Germline V CDR1 and CDR2: ENHRY, SYGVKD.

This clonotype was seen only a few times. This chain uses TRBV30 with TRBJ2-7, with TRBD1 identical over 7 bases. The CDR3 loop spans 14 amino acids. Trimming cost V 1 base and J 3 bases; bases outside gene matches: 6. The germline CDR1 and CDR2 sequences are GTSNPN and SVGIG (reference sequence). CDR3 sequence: CAWSGQGLYYEQYF. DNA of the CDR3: TGTGCCTGGAGTGGACAGGGCCTATACTACGAGCAGTACTTC.

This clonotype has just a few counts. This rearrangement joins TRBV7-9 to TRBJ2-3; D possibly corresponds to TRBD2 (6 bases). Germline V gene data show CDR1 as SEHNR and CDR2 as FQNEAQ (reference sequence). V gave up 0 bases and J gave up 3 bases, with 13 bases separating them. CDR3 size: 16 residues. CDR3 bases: TGTGCCAGCAGCTTAGCTGGGCTAGCGAGGACAGATACGCAGTATTTT. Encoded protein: CASSLAGLARTDTQYF.

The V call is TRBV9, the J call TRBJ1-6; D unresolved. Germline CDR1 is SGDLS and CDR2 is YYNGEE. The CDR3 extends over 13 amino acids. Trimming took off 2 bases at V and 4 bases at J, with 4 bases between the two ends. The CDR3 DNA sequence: TGTGCCAGCAGCGTCACTTATAATTCACCCCTCCACTTT. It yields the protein CASSVTYNSPLHF.

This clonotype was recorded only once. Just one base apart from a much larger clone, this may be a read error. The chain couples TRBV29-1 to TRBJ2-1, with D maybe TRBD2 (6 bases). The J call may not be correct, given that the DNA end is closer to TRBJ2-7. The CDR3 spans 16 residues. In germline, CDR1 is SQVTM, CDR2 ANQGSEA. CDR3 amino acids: CSVEDHSGSSYNEQYF. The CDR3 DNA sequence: TGCAGCGTTGAAGATCATAGCGGAAGCTCCTACAATGAGCAGTACTTC.

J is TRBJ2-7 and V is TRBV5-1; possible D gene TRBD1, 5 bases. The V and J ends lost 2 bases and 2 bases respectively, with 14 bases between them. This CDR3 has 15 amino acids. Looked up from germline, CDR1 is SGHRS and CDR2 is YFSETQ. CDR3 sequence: CASSFWLDNAYEQYF. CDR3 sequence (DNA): TGCGCCAGCAGCTTTTGGCTGGACAACGCCTACGAGCAGTACTTC. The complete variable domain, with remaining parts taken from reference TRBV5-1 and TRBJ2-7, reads KAGVTQTPRYLIKTRGQQVTLSCSPISGHRSVSWYQQTPGQGLQFLFEYFSETQRNKGNFPGRFSGRQFSNSRSEMNVSTLELGDSALYLCASSFWLDNAYEQYFGPGTRLTVT.

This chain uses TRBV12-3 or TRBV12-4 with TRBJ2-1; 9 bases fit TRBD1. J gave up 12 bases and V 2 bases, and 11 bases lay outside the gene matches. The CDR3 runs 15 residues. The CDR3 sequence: CASSLRRPGTGSQFF. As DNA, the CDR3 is TGTGCCAGCAGTTTACGCCGTCCCGGGACAGGGTCGCAGTTCTTC.

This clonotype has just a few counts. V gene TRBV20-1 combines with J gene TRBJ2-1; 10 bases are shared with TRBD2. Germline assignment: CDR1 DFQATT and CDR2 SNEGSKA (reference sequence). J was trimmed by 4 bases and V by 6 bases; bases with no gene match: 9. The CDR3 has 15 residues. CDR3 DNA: TGCAGTGCAAAGGCTAGCGGGGGATCTTACAATGAGCAGTTCTTC. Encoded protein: CSAKASGGSYNEQFF.

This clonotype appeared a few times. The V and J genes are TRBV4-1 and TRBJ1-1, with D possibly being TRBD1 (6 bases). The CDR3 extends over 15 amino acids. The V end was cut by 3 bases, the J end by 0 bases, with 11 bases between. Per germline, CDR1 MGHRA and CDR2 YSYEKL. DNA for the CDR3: TGCGCCAGCAGCCACTTCGGACAGCTGAACACTGAAGCTTTCTTT. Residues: CASSHFGQLNTEAFF.

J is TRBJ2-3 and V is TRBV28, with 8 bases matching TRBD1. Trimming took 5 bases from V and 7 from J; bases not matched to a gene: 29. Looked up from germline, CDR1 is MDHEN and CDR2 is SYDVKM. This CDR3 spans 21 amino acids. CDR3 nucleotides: TGTGCCAGCAGTCCCTGGGGTGGGCTTCAAGACCCGCAAGGACAGGGATATACGCAGTATTTT. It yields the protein CASSPWGGLQDPQGQGYTQYF.

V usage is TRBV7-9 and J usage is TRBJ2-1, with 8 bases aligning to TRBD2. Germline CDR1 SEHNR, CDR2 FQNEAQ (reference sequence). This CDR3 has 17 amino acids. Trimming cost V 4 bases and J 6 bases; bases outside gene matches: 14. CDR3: CASSSLQLAAWINEQFF. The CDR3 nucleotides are TGTGCCAGCAGCTCGCTCCAACTAGCGGCGTGGATCAATGAGCAGTTCTTC.

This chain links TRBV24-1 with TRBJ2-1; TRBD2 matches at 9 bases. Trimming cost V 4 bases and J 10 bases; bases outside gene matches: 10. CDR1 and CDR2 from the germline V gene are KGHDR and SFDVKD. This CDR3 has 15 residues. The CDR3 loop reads CATSDRGLASWEQFF. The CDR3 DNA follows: TGTGCCACCAGTGACCGGGGACTAGCATCTTGGGAGCAGTTCTTC.

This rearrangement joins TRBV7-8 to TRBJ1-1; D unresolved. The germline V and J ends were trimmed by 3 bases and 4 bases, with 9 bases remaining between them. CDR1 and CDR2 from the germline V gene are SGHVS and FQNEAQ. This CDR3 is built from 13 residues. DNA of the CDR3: TGTGCCAGCAGCTTGGAGGTGGGCACTGAAGCTTTCTTT. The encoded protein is CASSLEVGTEAFF.